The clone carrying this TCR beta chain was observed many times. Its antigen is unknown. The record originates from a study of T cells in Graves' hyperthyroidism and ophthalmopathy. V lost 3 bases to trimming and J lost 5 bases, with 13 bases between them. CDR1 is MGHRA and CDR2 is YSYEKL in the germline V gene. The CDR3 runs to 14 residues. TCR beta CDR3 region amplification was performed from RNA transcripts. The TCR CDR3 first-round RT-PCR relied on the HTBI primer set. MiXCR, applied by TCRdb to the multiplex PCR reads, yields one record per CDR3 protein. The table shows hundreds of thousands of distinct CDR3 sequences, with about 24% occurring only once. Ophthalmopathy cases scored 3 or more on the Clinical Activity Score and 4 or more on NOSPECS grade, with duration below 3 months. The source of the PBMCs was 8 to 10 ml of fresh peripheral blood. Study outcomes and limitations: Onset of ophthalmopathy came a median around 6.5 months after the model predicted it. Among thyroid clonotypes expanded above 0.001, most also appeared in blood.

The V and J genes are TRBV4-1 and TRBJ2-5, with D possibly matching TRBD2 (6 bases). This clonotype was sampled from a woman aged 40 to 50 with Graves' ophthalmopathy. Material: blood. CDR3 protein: CASSQILAGETQYF. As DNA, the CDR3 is TGCGCCAGCAGCCAGATACTAGCAGGGGAGACCCAGTACTTC.